The 32 T cell receptor beta chains below come from one sample, sequenced in a study of cytomegalovirus exposure and HLA in healthy donors. The PCR made use of 60 Vbeta and 13 Jbeta primers. Profiled with immunoSEQ multiplex PCR; TCRdb holds only in-frame clones, not every one. The table includes more than 95,000 clones, 60% to 80% detected once. The material sequenced was PBMCs. The receptors derive from a man between 25 and 39 years old in good health and CMV-seronegative.

This chain uses TRBV11-3 with TRBJ1-1; D not certain. Germline assignment: CDR1 SGHNT and CDR2 YENEEA. V lost 3 bases and J 0 bases, leaving 11 bases between the germline ends. The CDR3 runs to 15 residues. The CDR3 reads CASSLRGIMNTEAFF. The CDR3 DNA follows: TGTGCCAGCAGCTTGCGGGGTATCATGAACACTGAAGCTTTCTTT.

The CDR3 DNA is TGTGCCAGCAGTTACTCGAATCCAGGGCGAAAAGGCTACACCTTC. Its translation is CASSYSNPGRKGYTF. This chain uses TRBV6-6 with TRBJ1-2; possibly TRBD1 for D (5 bases). Trimming removed 0 bases from V and 8 bases from J, with 16 bases in between. This CDR3 spans 15 amino acids. Germline values: CDR1 MNHNY, CDR2 SVGAGI (reference sequence).

This clone was picked up a small number of times. CDR3 protein: CASSGLRGPGNTIYF. CDR3 sequence (DNA): TGTGCCAGCAGCGGATTGAGGGGGCCTGGAAACACCATATATTTT. The chain is built from TRBV6-6 and TRBJ1-3; 7 nucleotides match TRBD1. Trimming removed 6 bases from V and 2 bases from J; junction bases left unmatched: 7. The CDR3 runs 15 residues. Germline CDR1 and CDR2: MNHNY and SVGAGI (reference sequence).

The J gene is TRBJ1-2, the V gene TRBV6-5, with TRBD1 identical over 11 bases. The CDR3 consists of 14 residues. Unmatched junction bases numbered 5, after V lost 7 bases and J lost 4 bases. CDR1 is MNHEY, CDR2 SVGAGI, per germline. The CDR3 sequence is CASKGQGAGYGYTF. The CDR3 coding sequence is TGTGCCAGCAAAGGACAGGGGGCCGGCTATGGCTACACCTTC.

V and J are TRBV15 and TRBJ2-7; D remains ambiguous. The V gene lost 0 bases and the J gene lost 9 bases, with 9 bases spanning the gap. This CDR3 spans 12 amino acids. Germline V gives CDR1 LNHNV, CDR2 YYDKDF (reference sequence). CDR3 region: CATSRDRLAQYF. The CDR3 bases are TGTGCCACCAGCAGAGACCGATTGGCGCAGTACTTC.

The chain has TRBV30 and TRBJ2-7, with TRBD1 as a possible D gene (6 bases). Germline lookup yields CDR1 GTSNPN and CDR2 SVGIG (reference sequence). V was trimmed by 8 bases and J by 0 bases, leaving 11 bases between them. The CDR3 contains 12 residues. The CDR3 loop reads CAGNRDSYEQYF. The CDR3 nucleotides read TGTGCCGGTAACAGGGACTCCTACGAGCAGTACTTC.

The chain recombines TRBV4-3 with TRBJ2-5; TRBD1 agrees at 7 bases. V lost 4 bases to trimming and J lost 5 bases; unmatched junction nucleotides: 19. From germline, CDR1 is LGHNA and CDR2 YSLEER. CDR3 size: 18 residues. CDR3 in amino acids: CASSRDAELTGLGETQYF. In nucleotides, the CDR3 is TGCGCCAGCAGCCGCGATGCTGAGTTGACAGGGCTAGGGGAGACCCAGTACTTC.

The chain has TRBV4-1 and TRBJ1-5; the match to TRBD1 covers 11 bases. Germline assignment: CDR1 MGHRA and CDR2 YSYEKL. Unmatched junction bases numbered 12, after V lost 4 bases and J lost 7 bases. The CDR3 extends over 17 amino acids. This CDR3 is CASSPTPDRGLGQPQHF. The CDR3 nucleotides are TGCGCCAGCAGCCCCACTCCGGACAGGGGGCTAGGGCAGCCCCAGCATTTT.

The rearrangement uses TRBV5-1 and TRBJ1-1; no definite D call. Trimming removed 0 bases at V and 8 bases at J, with 17 bases between. The length of the CDR3 is 15 residues. The germline gives CDR1 SGHRS, CDR2 YFSETQ. Written as DNA, the CDR3 is TGCGCCAGCAGCTTGGTCGACGGCCAAGCAGGCGAAGCTTTCTTT. Protein sequence: CASSLVDGQAGEAFF. The full variable domain, its missing parts supplied by reference TRBV5-1 and TRBJ1-1, is KAGVTQTPRYLIKTRGQQVTLSCSPISGHRSVSWYQQTPGQGLQFLFEYFSETQRNKGNFPGRFSGRQFSNSRSEMNVSTLELGDSALYLCASSLVDGQAGEAFFGQGTRLTVV.

This rearrangement joins TRBV19 to TRBJ2-3; 7 bases fit TRBD1. The V and J ends lost 4 bases and 2 bases, in that order; junction bases with no gene match: 15. Germline CDR1 is LNHDA and CDR2 is SQIVND (reference sequence). There are 18 residues in the CDR3. The CDR3 region is CASSKPGTVPIDTDTQYF. DNA of the CDR3: TGTGCCAGTAGTAAACCCGGGACAGTCCCCATCGACACAGATACGCAGTATTTT.

V usage is TRBV7-9 and J usage is TRBJ2-1, with 8 bases aligning to TRBD2. The ends lost 5 bases at V and 8 bases at J; junction bases unmatched: 20. Germline CDR1 SEHNR, CDR2 FQNEAQ (reference sequence). The length of the CDR3 is 18 residues. The CDR3 is CASSPRVGGGPPSDEQFF. As DNA, the CDR3 is TGTGCCAGCAGCCCTAGGGTGGGCGGGGGGCCCCCCTCGGATGAGCAGTTCTTC. Looking up the rest from reference TRBV7-9 and TRBJ2-1 gives the full variable domain: DTGVSQNPRHKITKRGQNVTFRCDPISEHNRLYWYRQTLGQGPEFLTYFQNEAQLEKSRLLSDRFSAERPKGSFSTLEIQRTEQGDSAMYLCASSPRVGGGPPSDEQFFGPGTRLTVL.

This clone occurred a few times. V gene TRBV6-5 combines with J gene TRBJ1-6; D remains unclear. The CDR3 consists of 15 residues. The germline V and J ends were trimmed by 0 bases and 7 bases, with 10 bases remaining between them. The germline V gene has CDR1 MNHEY and CDR2 SVGAGI. The CDR3 DNA reads TGTGCCAGCAGTTACTCGCCAGGTCGGAATTCACCCCTCCACTTT. Amino acid sequence: CASSYSPGRNSPLHF.

V and J are TRBV5-1 and TRBJ2-7; D not resolved. From germline, CDR1 is SGHRS and CDR2 YFSETQ. There are 13 residues in the CDR3. The V end lost 3 bases, the J end lost 1 base, and 8 bases lay between the germline ends. CDR3 loop: CASSWADSYEQYF. CDR3 nucleotide sequence: TGCGCCAGCAGCTGGGCAGATTCCTACGAGCAGTACTTC. The full variable domain, in which reference TRBV5-1 and TRBJ2-7 provide the parts outside the CDR3, is KAGVTQTPRYLIKTRGQQVTLSCSPISGHRSVSWYQQTPGQGLQFLFEYFSETQRNKGNFPGRFSGRQFSNSRSEMNVSTLELGDSALYLCASSWADSYEQYFGPGTRLTVT.

The rearrangement joins TRBV10-1 to TRBJ2-1, with 11 bases fitting TRBD1. Trimming took 5 bases from V and 3 from J; bases not matched to a gene: 6. The germline gives CDR1 WNHNN, CDR2 SYGVQD (reference sequence). This CDR3 has 16 amino acids. Here the CDR3 reads CASSLFGTGGYNEQFF. CDR3 DNA sequence: TGCGCCAGCAGTTTATTCGGGACAGGGGGCTACAATGAGCAGTTCTTC.

This chain links TRBV7-8 with TRBJ1-4; TRBD1 aligns across 9 bases. The CDR3 runs 15 residues. V trimming: 3 bases; J trimming: 6 bases; junction bases outside the gene matches: 5. Germline V lookup: CDR1 SGHVS, CDR2 FQNEAQ. The CDR3 DNA sequence: TGTGCCAGCAGCTTTCAGGGACAGGGACATGAAAAACTGTTTTTT. Protein: CASSFQGQGHEKLFF.

This clone turned up a few times. Written as DNA, the CDR3 is TGTGCCAGTAGTCCCGACAGTATTGCTCAGGTTTACAATGAGCAGTTCTTC. This gives the protein CASSPDSIAQVYNEQFF. The chain carries TRBV19 and TRBJ2-1, with a tentative D call TRBD1 (5 bases). The V end lost 5 bases, the J end lost 4 bases, and 21 bases lay between the germline ends. The germline V gene encodes CDR1 LNHDA and CDR2 SQIVND (reference sequence). This CDR3 comprises 17 residues.

This clone was recorded a few times. The rearrangement uses TRBV5-4 and TRBJ1-6; TRBD1 matches at 7 bases. This CDR3 has 14 residues. Germline V CDR1 and CDR2: SGHNT, YYREEE (reference sequence). The ends lost 2 bases at V and 7 bases at J; junction bases unmatched: 3. The DNA for the CDR3 is TGTGCCAGCAGCTTTTGGGACAGCAATTCACCCCTCCACTTT. It encodes CASSFWDSNSPLHF. The variable domain in full, with the rest retrieved from reference TRBV5-4 and TRBJ1-6, is ETGVTQSPTHLIKTRGQQVTLRCSSQSGHNTVSWYQQALGQGPQFIFQYYREEENGRGNFPPRFSGLQFPNYSSELNVNALELDDSALYLCASSFWDSNSPLHFGNGTRLTVT.

This chain links TRBV28 with TRBJ2-1, with D possibly TRBD1 on 6 matching bases. CDR3 length equals 15 residues. Germline CDR1 reads MDHEN; CDR2 reads SYDVKM. Deletions cut 6 bases from V and 4 bases from J, with 16 bases between. CDR3 sequence (DNA): TGTGCCAGCAGGACCACAGGGATGGGGTACAATGAGCAGTTCTTC. As protein: CASRTTGMGYNEQFF.

V gene TRBV6-1 combines with J gene TRBJ1-1; D is ambiguous. The CDR3 has 12 residues. In germline, CDR1 is MNHNS, CDR2 SASEGT. Trimming pared 5 bases from V and 5 bases from J, leaving 9 bases between. CDR3 region: CASSSGVTEAFF. As DNA, the CDR3 is TGTGCCAGCAGTTCCGGGGTAACTGAAGCTTTCTTT.

The rearrangement uses TRBV7-9 and TRBJ1-2; 7 bases align to TRBD1. V dropped 1 base and J dropped 6; count of bases not matched to a gene: 5. CDR3 size: 14 residues. Per the germline V gene, CDR1 is SEHNR and CDR2 is FQNEAQ (reference sequence). CDR3: CASSLDGTVHGYTF. The CDR3 nucleotides are TGTGCCAGCAGCTTAGACGGGACAGTTCATGGCTACACCTTC.

V gene TRBV7-2 combines with J gene TRBJ1-2; no clear D gene. Deletions cut 2 bases from V and 5 bases from J, with 12 bases between. This CDR3 spans 14 amino acids. Germline V gene lookup returns CDR1 SGHTA and CDR2 FQGNSA. The CDR3 loop is CASSLMKEGYGYTF. As DNA, the CDR3 is TGTGCCAGCAGCTTAATGAAGGAGGGATATGGCTACACCTTC. Drawing the rest from reference TRBV7-2 and TRBJ1-2, the complete variable domain is GAGVSQSPSNKVTEKGKDVELRCDPISGHTALYWYRQSLGQGLEFLIYFQGNSAPDKSGLPSDRFSAERTGGSVSTLTIQRTQQEDSAVYLCASSLMKEGYGYTFGSGTRLTVV.

The count of this clone is one. The chain couples TRBV10-2 to TRBJ2-5; TRBD2 aligns across 8 bases. The germline CDR1 and CDR2 sequences are WSHSY and SAAADI. Trimming removed 8 bases from V and 5 bases from J; junction bases left unmatched: 13. The CDR3 is 15 amino acids. CDR3 sequence: CASGGGSGVWETQYF. In DNA, the CDR3 is TGCGCCAGCGGGGGGGGTAGCGGGGTATGGGAGACCCAGTACTTC.

The J gene is TRBJ2-7, the V gene TRBV13; D gene unclear. Germline lookup yields CDR1 PRHDT and CDR2 FYEKMQ (reference sequence). Trimming removed 4 bases at V and 4 bases at J, with 14 bases between. CDR3 length: 14 amino acids. The CDR3 bases are TGTGCCAGCAGCTCCAGACACCAAGGATACGAGCAGTACTTC. It specifies CASSSRHQGYEQYF.

The gene calls are TRBV6-5 and TRBJ1-3, with 7 bases fitting TRBD1. The CDR3 sequence is 14 residues long. Germline V gene data show CDR1 as MNHEY and CDR2 as SVGAGI. V trimming: 4 bases; J trimming: 2 bases; junction bases outside the gene matches: 2. CDR3 region: CASSLQGTGNTIYF. The CDR3 coding sequence is TGTGCCAGCAGTTTACAGGGGACTGGAAACACCATATATTTT.

V gene TRBV18 combines with J gene TRBJ1-6; 7 nucleotides line up with TRBD1. CDR3 length: 16 residues. CDR1 is KGHSH and CDR2 is LQKENI in the germline V gene. Trimming cost V 2 bases and J 2 bases; bases outside gene matches: 3. The CDR3 is CASSPSDRPYNSPLHF. The DNA for the CDR3 is TGTGCCAGCTCACCATCGGACAGGCCCTATAATTCACCCCTCCACTTT. Full variable domain (remainder filled in from reference TRBV18 and TRBJ1-6): NAGVMQNPRHLVRRRGQEARLRCSPMKGHSHVYWYRQLPEEGLKFMVYLQKENIIDESGMPKERFSAEFPKEGPSILRIQQVVRGDSAAYFCASSPSDRPYNSPLHFGNGTRLTVT.

This clone was counted between two and nine times. Other DNA sequences in this sample translate to the same CDR3. The gene calls are TRBV2 and TRBJ2-7, with a tentative D call TRBD1 (6 bases). In germline, CDR1 is SNHLY, CDR2 FYNNEI. The CDR3 extends over 14 amino acids. V lost 3 bases, J lost 4 bases, and 13 bases lay in between. The CDR3 region has the DNA TGTGCCAGCAGTGATCAAGGGGGAACGTACGAGCAGTACTTC. It encodes CASSDQGGTYEQYF.

There are a few counts of this clone. The rearrangement joins TRBV4-1 to TRBJ2-5; 7 nucleotides match TRBD1. This CDR3 contains 16 residues. The V and J ends lost 2 bases and 2 bases, in that order; junction bases with no gene match: 8. Germline CDR1 is MGHRA and CDR2 is YSYEKL. The CDR3 nucleotides are TGCGCCAGCAGCCAACGGGACAGTAGTGGTCAAGAGACCCAGTACTTC. This sequence encodes CASSQRDSSGQETQYF.

This chain uses TRBV7-3 with TRBJ2-1, with TRBD2 identical over 9 bases. Trimming at V came to 2 bases and at J to 7 bases, leaving 3 bases not matched to a gene. This CDR3 is built from 14 residues. CDR1 SGHTA and CDR2 FQGTGA come from the germline V gene. The CDR3 sequence: CASSLAGGVNEQFF. CDR3 in DNA: TGTGCCAGCAGCTTAGCGGGGGGGGTAAATGAGCAGTTCTTC.

The CDR3 region has the DNA TGTGCCAGCAGCTTAGAGCTAGGGACTAGCGCCCAGACCCAGTACTTC. Translation: CASSLELGTSAQTQYF. The genes are TRBV13 and TRBJ2-5, with 10 bases matching TRBD2. The germline CDR1 and CDR2 sequences are PRHDT and FYEKMQ (reference sequence). This CDR3 comprises 16 residues. The ends lost 1 base at V and 6 bases at J; junction bases unmatched: 8.

The V call is TRBV13, the J call TRBJ2-7, with 11 nucleotides matching TRBD1. The ends lost 4 bases at V and 4 bases at J; junction bases unmatched: 9. The germline gives CDR1 PRHDT, CDR2 FYEKMQ (reference sequence). This CDR3 has 16 amino acids. The CDR3 bases are TGTGCCAGCAGCTCGGACTTCGGGACAGGGGGTTACGAGCAGTACTTC. Protein sequence: CASSSDFGTGGYEQYF.

There are a few counts of this clone. The chain uses TRBV7-3 and TRBJ2-3; 10 bases are shared with TRBD2. The germline V gene encodes CDR1 SGHTA and CDR2 FQGTGA. This CDR3 contains 15 residues. V shed 5 bases, J shed 2 bases, and the junction held 4 bases outside the gene matches. The chain's CDR3 is CASSKGLAATDTQYF. CDR3 DNA: TGTGCCAGCAGCAAAGGACTAGCGGCCACAGATACGCAGTATTTT.

V usage is TRBV5-8 and J usage is TRBJ1-4; 12 bases align to TRBD1. Germline V gene sequence: CDR1 SGHTS, CDR2 YDEGEE. The CDR3 covers 16 residues. The ends lost 4 bases at V and 3 bases at J; junction bases unmatched: 4. CDR3 region: CASSAGQGAPNEKLFF. The CDR3 DNA reads as TGTGCCAGCAGCGCGGGACAGGGGGCCCCTAATGAAAAACTGTTTTTT.